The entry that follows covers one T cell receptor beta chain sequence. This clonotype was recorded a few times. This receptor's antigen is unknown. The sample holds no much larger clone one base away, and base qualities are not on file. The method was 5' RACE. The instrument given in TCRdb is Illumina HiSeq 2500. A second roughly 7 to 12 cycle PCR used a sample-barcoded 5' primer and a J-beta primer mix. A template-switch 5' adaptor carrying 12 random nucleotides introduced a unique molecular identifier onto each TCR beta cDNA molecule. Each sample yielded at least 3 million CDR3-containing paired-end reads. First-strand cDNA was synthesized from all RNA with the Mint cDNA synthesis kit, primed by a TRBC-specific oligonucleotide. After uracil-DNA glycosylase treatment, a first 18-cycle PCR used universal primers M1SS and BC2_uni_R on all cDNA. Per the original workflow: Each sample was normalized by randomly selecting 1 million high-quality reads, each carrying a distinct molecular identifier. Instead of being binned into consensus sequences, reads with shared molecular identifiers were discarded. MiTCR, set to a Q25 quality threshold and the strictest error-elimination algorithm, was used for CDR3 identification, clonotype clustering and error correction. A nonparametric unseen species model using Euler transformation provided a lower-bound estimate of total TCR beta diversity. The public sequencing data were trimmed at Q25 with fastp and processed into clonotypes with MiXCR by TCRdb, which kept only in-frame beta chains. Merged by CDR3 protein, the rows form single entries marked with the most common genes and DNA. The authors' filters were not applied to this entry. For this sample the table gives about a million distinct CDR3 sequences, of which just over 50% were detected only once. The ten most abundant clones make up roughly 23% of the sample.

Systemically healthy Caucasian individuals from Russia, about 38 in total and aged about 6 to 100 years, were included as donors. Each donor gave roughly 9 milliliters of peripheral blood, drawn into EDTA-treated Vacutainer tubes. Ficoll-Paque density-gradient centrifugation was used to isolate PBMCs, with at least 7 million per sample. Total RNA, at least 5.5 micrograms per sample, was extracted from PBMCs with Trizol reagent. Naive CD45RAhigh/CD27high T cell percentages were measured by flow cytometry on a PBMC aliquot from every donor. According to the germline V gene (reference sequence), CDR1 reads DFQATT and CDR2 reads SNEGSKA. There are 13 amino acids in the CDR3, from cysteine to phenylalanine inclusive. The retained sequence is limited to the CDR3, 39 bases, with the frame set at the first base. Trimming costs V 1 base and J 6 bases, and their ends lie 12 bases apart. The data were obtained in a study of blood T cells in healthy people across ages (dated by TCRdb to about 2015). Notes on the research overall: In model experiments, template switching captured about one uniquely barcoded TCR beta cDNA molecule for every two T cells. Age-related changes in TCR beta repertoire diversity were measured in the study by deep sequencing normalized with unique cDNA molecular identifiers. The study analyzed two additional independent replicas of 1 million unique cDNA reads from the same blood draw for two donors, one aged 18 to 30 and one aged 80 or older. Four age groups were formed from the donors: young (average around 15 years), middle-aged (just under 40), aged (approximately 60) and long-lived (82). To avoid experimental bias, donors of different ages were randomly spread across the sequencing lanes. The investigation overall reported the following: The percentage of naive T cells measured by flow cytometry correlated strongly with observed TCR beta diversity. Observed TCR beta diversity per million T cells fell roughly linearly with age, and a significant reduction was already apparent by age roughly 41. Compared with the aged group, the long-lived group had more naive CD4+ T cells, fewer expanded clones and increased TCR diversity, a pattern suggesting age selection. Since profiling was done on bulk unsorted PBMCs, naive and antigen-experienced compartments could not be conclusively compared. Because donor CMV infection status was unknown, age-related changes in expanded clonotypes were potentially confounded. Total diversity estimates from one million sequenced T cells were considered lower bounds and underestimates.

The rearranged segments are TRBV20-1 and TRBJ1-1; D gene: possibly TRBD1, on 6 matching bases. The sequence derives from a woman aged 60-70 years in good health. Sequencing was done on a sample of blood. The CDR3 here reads CSARVRGLSEAFF. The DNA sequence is TGCAGTGCTAGAGTCAGGGGATTGTCTGAAGCTTTCTTT.